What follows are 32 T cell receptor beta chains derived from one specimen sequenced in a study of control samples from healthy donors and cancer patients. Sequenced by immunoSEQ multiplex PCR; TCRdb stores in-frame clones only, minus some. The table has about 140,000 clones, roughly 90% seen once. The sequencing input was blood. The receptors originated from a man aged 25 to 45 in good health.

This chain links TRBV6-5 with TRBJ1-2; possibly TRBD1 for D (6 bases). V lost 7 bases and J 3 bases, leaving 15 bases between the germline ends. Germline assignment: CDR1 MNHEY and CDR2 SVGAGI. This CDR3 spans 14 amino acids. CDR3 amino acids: CASKREGGDYGYTF. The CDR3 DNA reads TGTGCCAGCAAGAGGGAAGGGGGGGACTATGGCTACACCTTC.

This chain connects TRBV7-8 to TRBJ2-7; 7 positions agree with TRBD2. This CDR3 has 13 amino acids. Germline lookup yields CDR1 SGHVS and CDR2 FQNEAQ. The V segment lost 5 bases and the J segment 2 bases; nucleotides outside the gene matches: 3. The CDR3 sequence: CASSQGLAYEQYF. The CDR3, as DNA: TGTGCCAGCAGCCAAGGACTAGCCTACGAGCAGTACTTC.

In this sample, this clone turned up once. The CDR3 DNA is TGTGCCAGCAGTGAATCGGGGCCGAGCTCCTACGAGCAGTACTTC. Translated, it gives CASSESGPSSYEQYF. The chain recombines TRBV25-1 with TRBJ2-7, with D perhaps TRBD1 or TRBD2 (5 bases each). CDR3 length equals 15 residues. The V gene's germline CDR1 is MGHDK and CDR2 SYGVNS. V was clipped by 1 base and J by 0 bases, with 10 bases between them.

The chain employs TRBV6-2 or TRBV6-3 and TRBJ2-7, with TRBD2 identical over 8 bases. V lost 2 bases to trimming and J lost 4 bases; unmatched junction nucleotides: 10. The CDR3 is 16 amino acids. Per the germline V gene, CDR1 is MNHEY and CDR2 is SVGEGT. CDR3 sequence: CASSYPTYREGYEQYF. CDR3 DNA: TGTGCCAGCAGTTACCCCACTTATCGGGAGGGGTACGAGCAGTACTTC.

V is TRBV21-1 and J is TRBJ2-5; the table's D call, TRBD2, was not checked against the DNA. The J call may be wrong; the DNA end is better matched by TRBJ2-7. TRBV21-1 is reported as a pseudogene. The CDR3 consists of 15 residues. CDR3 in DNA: TGTGCCAGCAGCAAAGATAGCGGGAGATCCTACGAGCAGTACTTC. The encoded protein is CASSKDSGRSYEQYF.

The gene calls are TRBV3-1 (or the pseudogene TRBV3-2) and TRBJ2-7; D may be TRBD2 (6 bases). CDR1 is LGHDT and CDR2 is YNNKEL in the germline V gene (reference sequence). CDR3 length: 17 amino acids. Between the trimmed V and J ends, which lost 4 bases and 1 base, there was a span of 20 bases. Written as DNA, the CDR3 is TGTGCCAGCAGCCCCCAATTCAGTAGTGGGGGGTCCTACGAGCAGTACTTC. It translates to CASSPQFSSGGSYEQYF.

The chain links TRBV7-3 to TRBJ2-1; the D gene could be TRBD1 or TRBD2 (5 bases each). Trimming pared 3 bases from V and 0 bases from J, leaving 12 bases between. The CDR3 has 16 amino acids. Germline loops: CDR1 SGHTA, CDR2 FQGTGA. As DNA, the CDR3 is TGTGCCAGCAGCTTGGGACCGGTCAGCTCCTACAATGAGCAGTTCTTC. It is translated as CASSLGPVSSYNEQFF.

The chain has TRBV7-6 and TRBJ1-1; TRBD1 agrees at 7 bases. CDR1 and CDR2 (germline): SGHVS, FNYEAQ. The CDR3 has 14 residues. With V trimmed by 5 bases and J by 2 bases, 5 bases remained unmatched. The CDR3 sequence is CASSDRDLNTEAFF. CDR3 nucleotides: TGTGCCAGCAGCGACAGGGACTTAAACACTGAAGCTTTCTTT.

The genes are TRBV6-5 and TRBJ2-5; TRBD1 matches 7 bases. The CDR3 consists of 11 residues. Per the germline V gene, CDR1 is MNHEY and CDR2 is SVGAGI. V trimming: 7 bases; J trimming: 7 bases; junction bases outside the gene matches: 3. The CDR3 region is CASKAGGTQYF. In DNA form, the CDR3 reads TGTGCCAGCAAGGCAGGGGGGACCCAGTACTTC.

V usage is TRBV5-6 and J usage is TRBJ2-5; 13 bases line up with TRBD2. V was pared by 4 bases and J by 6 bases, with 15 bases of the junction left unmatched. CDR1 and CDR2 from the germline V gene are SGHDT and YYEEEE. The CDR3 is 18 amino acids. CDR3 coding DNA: TGTGCCAGCAGCCACGGAGGCGGACTAGCGGGAGTAGGACAGACCCAGTACTTC. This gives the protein CASSHGGGLAGVGQTQYF.

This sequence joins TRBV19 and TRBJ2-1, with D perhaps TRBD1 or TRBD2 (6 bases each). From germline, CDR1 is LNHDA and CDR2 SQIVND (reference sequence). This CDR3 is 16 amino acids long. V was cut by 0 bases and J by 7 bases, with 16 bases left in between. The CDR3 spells CASSIDLSGGQNEQFF. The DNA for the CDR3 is TGTGCCAGTAGTATAGATCTCTCCGGGGGCCAGAATGAGCAGTTCTTC.

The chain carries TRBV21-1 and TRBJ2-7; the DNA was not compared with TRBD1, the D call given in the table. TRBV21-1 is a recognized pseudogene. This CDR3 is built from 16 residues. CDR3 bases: TGTGCCAGCAGCGCCAGGACAGGACCCTCAAGCTACGAGCAGTACTTC. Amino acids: CASSARTGPSSYEQYF.

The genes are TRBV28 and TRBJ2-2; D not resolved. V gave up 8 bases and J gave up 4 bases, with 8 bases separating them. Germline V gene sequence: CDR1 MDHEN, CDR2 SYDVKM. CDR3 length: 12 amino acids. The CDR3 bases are TGTGCCAGCGGCAAGCCCACCGGGGAGCTGTTTTTT. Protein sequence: CASGKPTGELFF.

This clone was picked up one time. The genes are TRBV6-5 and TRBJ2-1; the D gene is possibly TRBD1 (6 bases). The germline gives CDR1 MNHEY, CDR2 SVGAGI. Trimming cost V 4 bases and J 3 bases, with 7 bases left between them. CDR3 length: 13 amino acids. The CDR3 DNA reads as TGTGCCAGCAGTTTGACAGGCTACAATGAGCAGTTCTTC. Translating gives CASSLTGYNEQFF.

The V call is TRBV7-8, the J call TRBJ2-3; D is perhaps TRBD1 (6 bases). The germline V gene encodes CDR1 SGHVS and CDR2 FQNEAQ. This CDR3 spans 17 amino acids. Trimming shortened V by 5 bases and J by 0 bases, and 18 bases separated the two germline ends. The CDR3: CASSGRDTKKSTDTQYF. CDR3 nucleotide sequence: TGTGCCAGCAGCGGACGGGACACTAAGAAGAGCACAGATACGCAGTATTTT.

The CDR3 DNA sequence: TGTGCCAGCTCACCACCGACGATGCGCGGGGAGCTGTTTTTT. Encoded protein: CASSPPTMRGELFF. This rearrangement joins TRBV18 to TRBJ2-2; the D is unclear. Germline loops: CDR1 KGHSH, CDR2 LQKENI. Trimming cost V 0 bases and J 7 bases, with 9 bases left between them. This CDR3 is 14 amino acids long.

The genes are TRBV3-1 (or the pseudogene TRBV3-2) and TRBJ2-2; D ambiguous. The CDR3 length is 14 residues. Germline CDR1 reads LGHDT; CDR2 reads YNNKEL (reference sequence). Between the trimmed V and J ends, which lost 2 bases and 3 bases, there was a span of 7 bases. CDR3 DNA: TGTGCCAGCAGCCAAACGCATTACACCGGGGAGCTGTTTTTT. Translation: CASSQTHYTGELFF.

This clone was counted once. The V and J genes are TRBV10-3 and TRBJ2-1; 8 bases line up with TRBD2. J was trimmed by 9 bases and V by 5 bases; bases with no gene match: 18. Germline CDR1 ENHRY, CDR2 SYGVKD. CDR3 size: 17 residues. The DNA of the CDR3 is TGTGCCATCAGTACCCGAGTCGGAAGCGGGAGTGGAAGTGAGCAGTTCTTC. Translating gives CAISTRVGSGSGSEQFF.

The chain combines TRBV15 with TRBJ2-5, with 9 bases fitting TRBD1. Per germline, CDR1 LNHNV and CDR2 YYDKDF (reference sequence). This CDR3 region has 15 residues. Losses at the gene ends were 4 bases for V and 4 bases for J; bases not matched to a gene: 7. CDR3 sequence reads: CATSTKTGGGETQYF. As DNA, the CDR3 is TGTGCCACCAGCACAAAGACAGGGGGAGGAGAGACCCAGTACTTC.

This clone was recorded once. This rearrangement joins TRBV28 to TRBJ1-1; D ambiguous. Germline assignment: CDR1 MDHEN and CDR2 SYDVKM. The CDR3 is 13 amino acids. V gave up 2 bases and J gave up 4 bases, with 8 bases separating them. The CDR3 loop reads CASSLPPPTEAFF. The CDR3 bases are TGTGCCAGCAGTTTACCCCCCCCCACTGAAGCTTTCTTT.

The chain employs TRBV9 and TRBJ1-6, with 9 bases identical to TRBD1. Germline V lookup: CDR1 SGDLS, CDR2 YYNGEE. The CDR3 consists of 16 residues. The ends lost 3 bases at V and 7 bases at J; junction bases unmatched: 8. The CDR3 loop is CASSATGGAGNSPLHF. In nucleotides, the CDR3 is TGTGCCAGCAGCGCCACAGGGGGCGCTGGGAATTCACCCCTCCACTTT.

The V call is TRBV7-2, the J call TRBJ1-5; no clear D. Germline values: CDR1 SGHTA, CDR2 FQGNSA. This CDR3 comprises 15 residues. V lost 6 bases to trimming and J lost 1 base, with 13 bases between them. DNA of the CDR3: TGTGCCAGCAGAGCTCCTGGTGGGAGCAATCAGCCCCAGCATTTT. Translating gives CASRAPGGSNQPQHF.

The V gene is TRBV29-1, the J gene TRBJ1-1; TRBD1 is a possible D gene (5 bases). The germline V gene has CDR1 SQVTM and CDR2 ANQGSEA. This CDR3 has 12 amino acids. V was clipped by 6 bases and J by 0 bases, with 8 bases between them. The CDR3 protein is CSVKGLNTEAFF. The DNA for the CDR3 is TGCAGCGTAAAGGGACTGAACACTGAAGCTTTCTTT.

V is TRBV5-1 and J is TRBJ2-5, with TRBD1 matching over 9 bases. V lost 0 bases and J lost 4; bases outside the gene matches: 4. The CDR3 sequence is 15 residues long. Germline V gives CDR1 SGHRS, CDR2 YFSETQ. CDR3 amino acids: CASSLGGTGRETQYF. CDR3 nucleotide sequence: TGCGCCAGCAGCTTGGGTGGGACAGGGAGAGAGACCCAGTACTTC.

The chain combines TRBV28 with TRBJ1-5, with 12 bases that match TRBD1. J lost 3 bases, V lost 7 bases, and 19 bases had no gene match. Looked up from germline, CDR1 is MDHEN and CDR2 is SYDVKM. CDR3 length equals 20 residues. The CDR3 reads CASKRRGTGGYLGTNQPQHF. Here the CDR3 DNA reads TGTGCCAGCAAGAGACGAGGGACAGGGGGCTACCTAGGAACCAATCAGCCCCAGCATTTT.

The CDR3: CASSVEAGTTDTQYF. In nucleotides, the CDR3 is TGTGCCAGCAGCGTAGAGGCGGGAACCACAGATACGCAGTATTTT. This rearrangement joins TRBV9 to TRBJ2-3, with D tentatively TRBD2 (6 bases). The V end lost 0 bases, the J end lost 2 bases, and 10 bases lay between the germline ends. Per germline, CDR1 SGDLS and CDR2 YYNGEE. The CDR3 contains 15 residues.

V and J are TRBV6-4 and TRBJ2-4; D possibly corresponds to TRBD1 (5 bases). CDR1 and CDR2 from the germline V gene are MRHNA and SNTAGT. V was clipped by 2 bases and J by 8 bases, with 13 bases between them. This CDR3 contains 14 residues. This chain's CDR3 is CASSDGLGAHIQYF. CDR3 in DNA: TGTGCCAGCAGTGACGGTCTTGGGGCCCACATTCAGTACTTC.

CDR3 amino acids: CASRADRGDTYEQYF. Here the CDR3 DNA reads TGTGCCAGCAGAGCGGACAGGGGAGATACCTACGAGCAGTACTTC. The chain uses TRBV11-2 and TRBJ2-7; 9 positions agree with TRBD1. CDR1 is SGHAT and CDR2 is FQNNGV in the germline V gene. The CDR3 loop spans 15 amino acids. With 6 bases clipped from V and 2 bases from J, the junction kept 8 bases outside the gene matches.

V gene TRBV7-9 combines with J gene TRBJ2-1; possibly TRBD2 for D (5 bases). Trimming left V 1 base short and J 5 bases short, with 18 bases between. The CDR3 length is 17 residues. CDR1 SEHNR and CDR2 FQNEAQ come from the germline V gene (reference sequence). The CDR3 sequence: CASSLVSPLGYDNEQFF. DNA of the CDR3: TGTGCCAGCAGCTTAGTCTCCCCACTAGGTTATGACAATGAGCAGTTCTTC.

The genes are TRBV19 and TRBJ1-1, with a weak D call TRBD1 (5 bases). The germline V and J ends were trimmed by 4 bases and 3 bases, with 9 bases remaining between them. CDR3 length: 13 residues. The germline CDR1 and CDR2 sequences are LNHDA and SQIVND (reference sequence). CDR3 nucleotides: TGTGCCAGTAGTAGGAGGGACCACACTGAAGCTTTCTTT. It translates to CASSRRDHTEAFF.

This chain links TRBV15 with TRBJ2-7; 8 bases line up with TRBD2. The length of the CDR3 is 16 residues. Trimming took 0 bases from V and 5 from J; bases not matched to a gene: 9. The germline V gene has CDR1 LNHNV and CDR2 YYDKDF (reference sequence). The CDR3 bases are TGTGCCACCAGCAGAGATGAGGGACTAGTCACCCACGAGCAGTACTTC. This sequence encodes CATSRDEGLVTHEQYF.

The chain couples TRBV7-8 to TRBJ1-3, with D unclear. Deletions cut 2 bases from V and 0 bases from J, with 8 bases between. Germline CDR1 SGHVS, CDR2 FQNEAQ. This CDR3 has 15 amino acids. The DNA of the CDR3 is TGTGCCAGCAGCTTAAGTACGCACTCTGGAAACACCATATATTTT. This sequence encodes CASSLSTHSGNTIYF. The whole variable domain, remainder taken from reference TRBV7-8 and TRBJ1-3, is GAGVSQSPRYKVAKRGQDVALRCDPISGHVSLFWYQQALGQGPEFLTYFQNEAQLDKSGLPSDRFFAERPEGSVSTLKIQRTQQEDSAVYLCASSLSTHSGNTIYFGEGSWLTVV.